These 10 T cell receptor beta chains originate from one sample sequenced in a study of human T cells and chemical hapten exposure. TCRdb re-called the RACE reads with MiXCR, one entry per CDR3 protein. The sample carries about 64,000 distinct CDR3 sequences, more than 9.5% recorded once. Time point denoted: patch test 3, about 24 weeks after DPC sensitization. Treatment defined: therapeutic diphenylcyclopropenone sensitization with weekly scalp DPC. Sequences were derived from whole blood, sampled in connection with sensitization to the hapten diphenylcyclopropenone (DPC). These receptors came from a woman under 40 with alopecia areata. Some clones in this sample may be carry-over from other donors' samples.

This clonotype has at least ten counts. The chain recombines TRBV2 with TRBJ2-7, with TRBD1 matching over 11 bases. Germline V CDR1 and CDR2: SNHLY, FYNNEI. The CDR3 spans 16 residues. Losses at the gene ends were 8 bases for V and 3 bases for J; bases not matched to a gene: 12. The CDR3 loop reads CASGWTGGGRHYEQYF. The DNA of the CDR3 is TGTGCCAGCGGATGGACAGGGGGCGGGAGACACTACGAGCAGTACTTC.

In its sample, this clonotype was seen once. The CDR3 loop reads CASSVPGPVANEQFF. The CDR3 nucleotides are TGTGCCAGCAGTGTCCCGGGCCCCGTAGCCAATGAGCAGTTCTTC. The rearrangement links TRBV6-1 to TRBJ2-1; D gene ambiguous. Trimming pared 4 bases from V and 6 bases from J, leaving 16 bases between. The CDR3 is made up of 15 amino acids. Germline loops: CDR1 MNHNS, CDR2 SASEGT.

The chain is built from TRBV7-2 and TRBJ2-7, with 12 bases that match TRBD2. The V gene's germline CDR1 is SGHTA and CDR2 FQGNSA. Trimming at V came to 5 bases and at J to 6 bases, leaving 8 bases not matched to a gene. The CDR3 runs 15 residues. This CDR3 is CASSPQTSGSSEQYF. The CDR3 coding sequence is TGTGCCAGCAGCCCCCAGACTAGCGGGAGCTCCGAGCAGTACTTC.

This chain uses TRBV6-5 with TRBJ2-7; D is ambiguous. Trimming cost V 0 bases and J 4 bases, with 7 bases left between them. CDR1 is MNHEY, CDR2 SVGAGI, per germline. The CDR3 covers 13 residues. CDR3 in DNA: TGTGCCAGCAGTTACTCGTCCAGTTACGAGCAGTACTTC. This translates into CASSYSSSYEQYF.

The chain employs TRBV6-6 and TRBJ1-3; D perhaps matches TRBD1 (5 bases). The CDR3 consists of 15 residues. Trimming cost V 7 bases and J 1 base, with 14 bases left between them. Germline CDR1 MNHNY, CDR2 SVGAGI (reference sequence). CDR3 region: CASKPDGGSGNTIYF. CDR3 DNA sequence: TGTGCCAGCAAGCCGGACGGGGGTTCTGGAAACACCATATATTTT.

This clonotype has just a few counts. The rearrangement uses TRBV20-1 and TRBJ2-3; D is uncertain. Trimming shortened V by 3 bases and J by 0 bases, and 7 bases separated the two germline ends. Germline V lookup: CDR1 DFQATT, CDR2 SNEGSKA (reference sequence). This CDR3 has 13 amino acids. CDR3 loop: CSARTPSTDTQYF. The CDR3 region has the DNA TGCAGTGCTAGGACGCCTAGCACAGATACGCAGTATTTT.

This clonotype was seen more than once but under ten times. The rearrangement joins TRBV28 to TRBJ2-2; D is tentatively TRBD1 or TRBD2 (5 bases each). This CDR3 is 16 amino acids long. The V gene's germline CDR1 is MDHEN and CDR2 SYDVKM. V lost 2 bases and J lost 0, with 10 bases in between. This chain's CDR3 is CASSLIQGANTGELFF. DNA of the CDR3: TGTGCCAGCAGTTTAATCCAGGGAGCGAACACCGGGGAGCTGTTTTTT.

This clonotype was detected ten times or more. The chain's CDR3 is CASSRRENTEAFF. The CDR3 coding sequence is TGTGCCAGCAGCCGACGGGAGAACACTGAAGCTTTCTTT. This chain joins TRBV14 and TRBJ1-1; D gene unclear. There are 13 residues in the CDR3. Between the trimmed V and J ends, which lost 4 bases and 1 base, there was a span of 7 bases. Per the germline V gene, CDR1 is SGHDN and CDR2 is FVKESK.

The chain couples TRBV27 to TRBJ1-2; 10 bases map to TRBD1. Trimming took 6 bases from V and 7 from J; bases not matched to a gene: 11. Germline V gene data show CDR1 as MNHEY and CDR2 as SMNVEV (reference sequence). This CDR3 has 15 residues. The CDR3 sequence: CASSPRRDRGFGYTF. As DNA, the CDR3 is TGTGCCAGCAGCCCAAGACGGGACAGGGGCTTTGGCTACACCTTC.

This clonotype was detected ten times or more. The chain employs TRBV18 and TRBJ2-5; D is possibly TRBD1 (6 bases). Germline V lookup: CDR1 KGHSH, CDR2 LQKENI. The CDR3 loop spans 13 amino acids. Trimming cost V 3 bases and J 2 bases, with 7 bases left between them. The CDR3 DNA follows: TGTGCCAGCTCACCCAGGGGTCAAGAGACCCAGTACTTC. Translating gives CASSPRGQETQYF.